The rows below give T cell receptor beta chains drawn from one sample of a study of blood T cell repertoires in COVID-19. TCRdb's copy holds only in-frame clones and misses some; the assay was immunoSEQ multiplex PCR. Here the sample spans around 250,000 clones, 88% being singletons. The sequenced sample was PBMCs or T cells enriched from blood (not recorded which). The receptors derive from a woman between 35 and 50 years old with acute COVID-19. The CDR3 runs from the conserved cysteine through the conserved F or W. Each record gives: clone size, V gene, J gene, D gene, CDR3 DNA, CDR3 protein. The D gene is left open where the match is weak. A clone size is listed for some rows: how often the clone was seen (once, few, many), or a class if it is expanded.

-	TRBV13	TRBJ2-5	-	TGTGCCAGCAGCCTACGAGGCACGACGGAGACCCAGTACTTC	CASSLRGTTETQYF
-	TRBV2	TRBJ1-1	TRBD1	TGTGCCAGCAGGGACAGGGGATATAGCACTGAAGCTTTCTTT	CASRDRGYSTEAFF
-	TRBV2	TRBJ1-6	-	TGTGCCAGCAAGGAGGACAGCGATAATTCACCCCTCCACTTT	CASKEDSDNSPLHF
-	TRBV18	TRBJ1-4	-	TGTGCCAGCTCACCAAGTACGCGATCAGCAGGTTCTGAAAAACTGTTTTTT	CASSPSTRSAGSEKLFF
once	TRBV27	TRBJ1-2	TRBD1	TGTGCCAGCAGTAGACAGGGGCGAGGCTATGGCTACACCTTC	CASSRQGRGYGYTF
-	TRBV15	TRBJ1-4	TRBD1	TGTGCCACCAGCAGCCTACAGGGGCCACCTAATGAAAAACTGTTTTTT	CATSSLQGPPNEKLFF
-	TRBV5-5	TRBJ2-2	TRBD1	TGTGCCAGCAGCTTGGGGACAGGGGGCTACACCGGGGAGCTGTTTTTT	CASSLGTGGYTGELFF
-	TRBV10-2	TRBJ1-1	-	TGCGCCAGCAGTGACGCCTCCGGGAGGGACACTGAAGCTTTCTTT	CASSDASGRDTEAFF
few	TRBV7-2	TRBJ2-2	TRBD2	TGTGCCAGCAGCCAATTAGCGGGAAACACCGGGGAGCTGTTTTTT	CASSQLAGNTGELFF
-	TRBV21-1	TRBJ2-3	-	TGTGCCAGCAGCAAAGAGCCCCGAATGGGCACAGATACGCAGTATTTT	CASSKEPRMGTDTQYF
-	TRBV18	TRBJ1-4	TRBD1	TGTGCCAGCTCACCAGGGATCATAAGACAGGGCGGTAATGAAAAACTGTTTTTT	CASSPGIIRQGGNEKLFF
few	TRBV20-1	TRBJ1-1	TRBD1	TGCAGTGCTAGTGGAGGACAGGGGGACACTGAAGCTTTCTTT	CSASGGQGDTEAFF